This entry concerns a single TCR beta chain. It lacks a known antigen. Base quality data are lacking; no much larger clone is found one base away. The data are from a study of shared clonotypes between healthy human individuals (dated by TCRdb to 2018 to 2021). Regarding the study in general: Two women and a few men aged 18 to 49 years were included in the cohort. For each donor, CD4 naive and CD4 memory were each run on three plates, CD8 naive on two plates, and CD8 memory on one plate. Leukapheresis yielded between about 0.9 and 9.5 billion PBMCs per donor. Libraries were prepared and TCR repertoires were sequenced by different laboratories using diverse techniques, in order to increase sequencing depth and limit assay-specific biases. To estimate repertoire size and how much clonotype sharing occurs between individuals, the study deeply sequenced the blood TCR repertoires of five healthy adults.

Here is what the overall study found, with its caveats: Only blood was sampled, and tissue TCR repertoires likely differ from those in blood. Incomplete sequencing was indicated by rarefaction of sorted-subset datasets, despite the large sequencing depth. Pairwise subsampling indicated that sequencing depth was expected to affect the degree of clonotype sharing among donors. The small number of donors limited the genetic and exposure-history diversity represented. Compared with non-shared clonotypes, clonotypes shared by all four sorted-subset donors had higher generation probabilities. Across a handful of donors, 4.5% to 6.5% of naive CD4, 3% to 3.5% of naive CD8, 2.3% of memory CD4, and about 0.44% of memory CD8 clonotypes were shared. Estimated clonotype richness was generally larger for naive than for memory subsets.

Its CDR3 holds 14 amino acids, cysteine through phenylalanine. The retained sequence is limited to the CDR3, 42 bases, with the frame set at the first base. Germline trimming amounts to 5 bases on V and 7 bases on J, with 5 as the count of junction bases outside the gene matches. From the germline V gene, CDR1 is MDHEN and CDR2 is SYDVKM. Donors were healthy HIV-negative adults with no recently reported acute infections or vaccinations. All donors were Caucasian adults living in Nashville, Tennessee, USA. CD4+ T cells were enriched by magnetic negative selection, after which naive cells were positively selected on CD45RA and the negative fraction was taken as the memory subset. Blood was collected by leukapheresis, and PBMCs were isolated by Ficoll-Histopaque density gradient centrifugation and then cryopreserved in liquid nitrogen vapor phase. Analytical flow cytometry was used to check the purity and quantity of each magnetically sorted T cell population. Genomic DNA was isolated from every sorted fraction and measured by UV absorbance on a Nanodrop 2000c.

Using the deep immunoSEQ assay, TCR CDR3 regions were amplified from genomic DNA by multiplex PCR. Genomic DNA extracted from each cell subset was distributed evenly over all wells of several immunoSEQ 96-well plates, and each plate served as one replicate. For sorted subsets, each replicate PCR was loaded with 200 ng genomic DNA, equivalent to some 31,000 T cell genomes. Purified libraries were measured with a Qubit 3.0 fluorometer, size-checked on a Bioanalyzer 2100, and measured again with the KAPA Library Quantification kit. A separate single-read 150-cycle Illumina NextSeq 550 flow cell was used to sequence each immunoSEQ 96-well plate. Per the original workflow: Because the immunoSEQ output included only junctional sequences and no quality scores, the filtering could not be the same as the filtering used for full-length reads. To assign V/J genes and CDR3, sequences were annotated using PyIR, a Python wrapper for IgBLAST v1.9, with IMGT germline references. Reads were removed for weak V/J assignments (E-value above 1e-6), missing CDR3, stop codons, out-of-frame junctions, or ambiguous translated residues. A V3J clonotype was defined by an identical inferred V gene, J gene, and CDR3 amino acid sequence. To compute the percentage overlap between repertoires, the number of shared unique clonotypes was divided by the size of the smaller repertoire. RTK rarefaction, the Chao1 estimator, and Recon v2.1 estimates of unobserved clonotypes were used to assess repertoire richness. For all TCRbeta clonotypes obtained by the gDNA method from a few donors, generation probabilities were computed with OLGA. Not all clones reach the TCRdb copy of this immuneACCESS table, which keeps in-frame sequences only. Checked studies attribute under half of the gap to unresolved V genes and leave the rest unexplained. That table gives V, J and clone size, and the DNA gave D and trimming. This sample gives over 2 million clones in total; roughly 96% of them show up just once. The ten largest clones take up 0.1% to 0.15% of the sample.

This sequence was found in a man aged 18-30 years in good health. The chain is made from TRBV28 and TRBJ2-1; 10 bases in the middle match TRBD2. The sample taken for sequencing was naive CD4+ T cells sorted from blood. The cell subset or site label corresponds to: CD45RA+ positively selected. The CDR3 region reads CASSGLAVINEQFF. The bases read TGTGCCAGCAGTGGACTAGCGGTTATTAATGAGCAGTTCTTC.